This entry lists 5 T cell receptor beta chains sequenced from one sample in a study of Ad26.COV2.S vaccination and SARS-CoV-2 variants. TCRdb keeps only in-frame clones here, not all; method: immunoSEQ multiplex PCR. The repertoire holds about 390,000 clones, around nine tenths seen once, with approximately 3.7% in the top ten. The treatment was: around 19 received Ad26.COV2.S at low or high dose, single or two shots; a few received placebo; per-sample allocation not given. Day 63 after the first injection of vaccine or placebo was the sampling time. The specimen comprised peripheral blood, sampled in a trial of Ad26.COV2.S vaccine versus placebo. Receptor source: a person between 18 and 65 years old who received the Ad26.COV2.S COVID-19 vaccine or a placebo.

The chain has TRBV10-1 and TRBJ2-2, with 14 nucleotides matching TRBD2. CDR1 and CDR2 (germline): WNHNN, SYGVQD (reference sequence). Germline trimming cut 5 bases from V and 5 bases from J; bases unmatched to any gene: 7. The CDR3 spans 17 residues. CDR3 coding DNA: TGCGCCAGCAGTAAGACTAGCGGGGGGGCCCGGACCGGGGAGCTGTTTTTT. Translating it yields CASSKTSGGARTGELFF.

The J gene is TRBJ1-2, the V gene TRBV5-1; D call uncertain. V gave up 5 bases and J gave up 4 bases, with 18 bases separating them. This CDR3 comprises 15 residues. Germline V gene data show CDR1 as SGHRS and CDR2 as YFSETQ. CDR3 sequence: CASSPSPEIRYGYTF. The CDR3 coding sequence is TGCGCCAGCAGTCCTTCCCCAGAAATACGCTATGGCTACACCTTC. Combining the CDR3 with reference TRBV5-1 and TRBJ1-2 gives the whole variable domain KAGVTQTPRYLIKTRGQQVTLSCSPISGHRSVSWYQQTPGQGLQFLFEYFSETQRNKGNFPGRFSGRQFSNSRSEMNVSTLELGDSALYLCASSPSPEIRYGYTFGSGTRLTVV.

This chain connects TRBV5-8 to TRBJ1-1, with D tentatively TRBD1 (5 bases). The V end was cut by 4 bases, the J end by 2 bases, with 9 bases between. This CDR3 spans 13 amino acids. Germline V lookup: CDR1 SGHTS, CDR2 YDEGEE. The CDR3 DNA reads as TGTGCCAGCAGCAGAGACAGAAACACTGAAGCTTTCTTT. This gives the protein CASSRDRNTEAFF.

J is TRBJ1-5 and V is TRBV12-5, with D possibly TRBD1 on 6 matching bases. The V gene's germline CDR1 is LGHNT and CDR2 FRNRAP. The V end was cut by 1 base, the J end by 2 bases, with 6 bases between. CDR3 length: 14 residues. The CDR3 DNA reads TGTGCTAGTGGTTTGGGACAGGGCAATCAGCCCCAGCATTTT. Translated: CASGLGQGNQPQHF.

This chain links TRBV4-2 with TRBJ1-4; no clear D gene. V lost 3 bases, J lost 0 bases, and 11 bases lay in between. CDR3 length equals 16 residues. Per the germline V gene, CDR1 is LGHNA and CDR2 is YNFKEQ. CDR3 amino acids: CASSQDPRTTNEKLFF. In DNA, the CDR3 is TGTGCCAGCAGCCAGGACCCCAGGACAACTAATGAAAAACTGTTTTTT.